The 18 T cell receptor beta chains listed next were all sequenced from one sample in a study of graft-versus-host responses after intestinal transplantation. Profiling relied on immunoSEQ multiplex PCR, and the TCRdb table lists in-frame clones only, not all of them. This table has 50,000 to 55,000 clones, roughly 90% appearing once. Antigens for these TCRs are unknown. Source: unstimulated CD4+ T cells sorted from spleen or lymph node cells, taken before transplant. All receptors come from a human donor who was the organ donor for an intestinal transplant.

This chain uses TRBV30 with TRBJ2-3; D gene uncertain. Germline loops: CDR1 GTSNPN, CDR2 SVGIG (reference sequence). V dropped 4 bases and J dropped 5 bases, with 4 bases sitting between them. The CDR3 consists of 10 residues. CDR3 DNA sequence: TGTGCCTGGAACGGAGATACGCAGTATTTT. Its protein product is CAWNGDTQYF.

This chain links TRBV28 with TRBJ1-1, with D hard to call. There are 15 residues in the CDR3. CDR1 is MDHEN and CDR2 is SYDVKM in the germline V gene. V was shortened by 6 bases and J by 0 bases, with 14 bases between the two germline ends. The CDR3 sequence: CASRESPAMNTEAFF. The CDR3 coding sequence is TGTGCCAGCAGGGAGAGTCCGGCCATGAACACTGAAGCTTTCTTT.

V usage is TRBV7-2 and J usage is TRBJ2-4; possible D gene TRBD1, 5 bases. Deletions cut 1 base from V and 15 bases from J, with 13 bases between. The CDR3 runs 12 residues. Germline CDR1 reads SGHTA; CDR2 reads FQGNSA. CDR3 DNA: TGTGCCAGCAGCTTAGTTCAGGGTATCGCGTACTTC. It specifies CASSLVQGIAYF.

As for this clone: Relative to the germline gene, one junction end is altered; a read error may explain this. The V gene is TRBV29-1, the J gene TRBJ2-7; 10 bases are shared with TRBD2. CDR1 is SQVTM and CDR2 is ANQGSEA in the germline V gene. CDR3 length: 10 residues. The CDR3 reads CSGPIAGGPF. Here the CDR3 DNA reads TGCAGCGGACCTATAGCGGGAGGCCCCTTC.

CDR3 amino acids: CASSLDSRGNQPQHF. The CDR3 nucleotides are TGTGCCAGCAGCTTAGATTCCAGGGGCAATCAGCCCCAGCATTTT. This chain uses TRBV7-6 with TRBJ1-5; D possibly corresponds to TRBD1 (5 bases). Germline assignment: CDR1 SGHVS and CDR2 FNYEAQ. The CDR3 has 15 residues. Trimming removed 1 base from V and 2 bases from J, with 9 bases in between.

The chain recombines TRBV18 with TRBJ2-1; D is unresolved. Germline V CDR1 and CDR2: KGHSH, LQKENI. Trimming removed 4 bases at V and 8 bases at J, with 18 bases between. The CDR3 is 15 amino acids. CDR3 DNA: TGTGCCAGCTCACAAAGTCCCGTCTCACTCGATGAGCAGTTCTTC. Its translation is CASSQSPVSLDEQFF.

The genes are TRBV25-1 and TRBJ2-6, with 11 bases matching TRBD2. The V gene end was trimmed by 2 bases and the J gene end by 4 bases; junction bases not matched to a gene: 4. Germline loops: CDR1 MGHDK, CDR2 SYGVNS. This CDR3 has 17 residues. The CDR3 bases are TGTGCCAGCAGTGAAGGAACTAGCGGGAGAGGGGCCAACGTCCTGACTTTC. It specifies CASSEGTSGRGANVLTF.

In its sample, this clone was seen a few times. V usage is TRBV2 and J usage is TRBJ1-4, with 7 bases matching TRBD1. CDR3 length equals 14 residues. Germline CDR1 and CDR2: SNHLY and FYNNEI. V lost 2 bases and J lost 12; bases outside the gene matches: 9. The CDR3 bases are TGTGCCAGCAGTGAAAGTGGGACGGGACAGCAACTGTTTTTT. Its protein is CASSESGTGQQLFF.

This clone has more than one count but fewer than ten. The CDR3 spells CASSESGGSSYEQYF. Written as DNA, the CDR3 is TGTGCCAGCAGTGAAAGCGGGGGGAGCTCCTACGAGCAGTACTTC. The chain recombines TRBV6-1 with TRBJ2-7; 9 positions match TRBD2. Germline-derived CDR1 and CDR2 are MNHNS and SASEGT. The trim removed 2 bases at V and 0 bases at J, leaving 2 bases unmatched. The CDR3 covers 15 residues.

V is TRBV7-2 and J is TRBJ2-7, with 10 bases that match TRBD2. This CDR3 comprises 13 residues. With V trimmed by 3 bases and J by 6 bases, 2 bases remained unmatched. Germline V gene lookup returns CDR1 SGHTA and CDR2 FQGNSA. The CDR3 region is CASSFWTSGEQYF. CDR3 coding DNA: TGTGCCAGCAGCTTTTGGACTAGCGGCGAGCAGTACTTC.

This clone was recorded a few times. CDR3 DNA sequence: TGTGCCAGCAGTTTAAGCGGTGAGGGAACCTACGAGCAGTACTTC. This translates into CASSLSGEGTYEQYF. The chain joins TRBV28 to TRBJ2-7, with D maybe TRBD2 (5 bases). The CDR3 extends over 15 amino acids. Germline CDR1 MDHEN, CDR2 SYDVKM. The V end lost 2 bases, the J end lost 2 bases, and 13 bases lay between the germline ends.

This clone has just one count. The chain uses TRBV29-1 and TRBJ1-4; 8 nucleotides agree with TRBD1. The CDR3 totals 13 residues. V lost 7 bases and J lost 5; bases outside the gene matches: 6. The germline CDR1 and CDR2 sequences are SQVTM and ANQGSEA. The CDR3 here is CSGLDRVNEKLFF. In DNA form, the CDR3 reads TGCAGCGGTTTGGACAGGGTAAATGAAAAACTGTTTTTT.

The chain has TRBV5-1 and TRBJ2-1; D call uncertain. Looked up from germline, CDR1 is SGHRS and CDR2 is YFSETQ. Trimming cost V 0 bases and J 7 bases, with 11 bases left between them. This CDR3 has 14 residues. The CDR3 here is CASSLGSGRNEQFF. Here the CDR3 DNA reads TGCGCCAGCAGCTTGGGCTCGGGTCGGAATGAGCAGTTCTTC.

The DNA for the CDR3 is TGTGCCAGCAACCACAGGGTCAATGAGCAGTTCTTC. This sequence encodes CASNHRVNEQFF. The chain carries TRBV11-2 and TRBJ2-1, with D perhaps matching TRBD1 (6 bases). Germline loops: CDR1 SGHAT, CDR2 FQNNGV. The V end lost 7 bases, the J end lost 6 bases, and 10 bases lay between the germline ends. The CDR3 length is 12 residues.

The rearrangement links TRBV4-1 to TRBJ1-3, with D perhaps TRBD1 (6 bases). The CDR3 spans 17 residues. Germline values: CDR1 MGHRA, CDR2 YSYEKL. Trimming pared 4 bases from V and 4 bases from J, leaving 20 bases between. The DNA for the CDR3 is TGCGCCAGCAGCCTTCAAGGCCGGACAGCCGACGGAAACACCATATATTTT. Protein sequence: CASSLQGRTADGNTIYF.

The genes are TRBV6-6 and TRBJ2-7, with D perhaps matching TRBD2 (5 bases). CDR3 length: 13 residues. Germline CDR1 reads MNHNY; CDR2 reads SVGAGI (reference sequence). V dropped 6 bases and J dropped 0 bases, with 9 bases sitting between them. CDR3 protein: CASSPTSSYEQYF. In nucleotides, the CDR3 is TGTGCCAGCAGCCCCACTAGCTCCTACGAGCAGTACTTC.

This rearrangement joins TRBV5-6 to TRBJ2-3; TRBD1 aligns across 10 bases. Germline-derived CDR1 and CDR2 are SGHDT and YYEEEE. With 1 base clipped from V and 6 bases from J, the junction kept 5 bases outside the gene matches. CDR3 length equals 15 residues. The CDR3 is CASSLLDRGRDTQYF. In DNA, the CDR3 is TGTGCCAGCAGCTTGTTAGACAGGGGGCGGGATACGCAGTATTTT.

The J gene is TRBJ2-3, the V gene TRBV30, with D tentatively TRBD2 (5 bases). Germline CDR1 reads GTSNPN; CDR2 reads SVGIG (reference sequence). The CDR3 totals 14 residues. With 2 bases removed from V and 9 bases from J, the gap between germline ends came to 18 bases. This CDR3 reads CAWSLGGSPGTQYF. CDR3 coding DNA: TGTGCCTGGAGTCTCGGCGGGTCTCCTGGGACGCAGTATTTT.